Following are 25 T cell receptor beta chains from one sample sequenced in a study of blood T cell repertoires in COVID-19. Assay: immunoSEQ multiplex PCR; the TCRdb copy retains only in-frame clones and omits some. Among under 250,000 clones listed, approximately 90% were seen once. Sample: peripheral blood. All receptors come from a man aged 25 to 40 with COVID-19, enrolled during active disease.

CDR3: CASSGGPVADAYNEQFF. CDR3 nucleotide sequence: TGTGCCAGCAGTGGGGGCCCGGTAGCGGACGCCTACAATGAGCAGTTCTTC. The V and J genes are TRBV2 and TRBJ2-1; maybe TRBD2 (6 bases). This CDR3 contains 17 residues. CDR1 and CDR2 from the germline V gene are SNHLY and FYNNEI. Trimming shortened V by 4 bases and J by 2 bases, and 18 bases separated the two germline ends.

This chain links TRBV18 with TRBJ2-5, with 10 bases aligning to TRBD1. V shed 1 base, J shed 2 bases, and the junction held 4 bases outside the gene matches. The length of the CDR3 is 16 residues. Germline CDR1 reads KGHSH; CDR2 reads LQKENI. In nucleotides, the CDR3 is TGTGCCAGCTCACCACGCCGGGGACAGGGGCAAGAGACCCAGTACTTC. It translates to CASSPRRGQGQETQYF.

V and J are TRBV6-2 or TRBV6-3 and TRBJ1-1, with D perhaps matching TRBD1 (6 bases). The germline CDR1 and CDR2 sequences are MNHEY and SVGEGT. Trimming pared 3 bases from V and 2 bases from J, leaving 16 bases between. The CDR3 is 16 residues long. The CDR3 nucleotides read TGTGCCAGCAGTTATAAATATAGGACAGCAAACACTGAAGCTTTCTTT. Translated: CASSYKYRTANTEAFF.

In DNA form, the CDR3 reads TGTGCCAGCAGCGTGCAAGGGGGCGATGAAAAACTGTTTTTT. Translation gives CASSVQGGDEKLFF. The chain carries TRBV9 and TRBJ1-4; 7 bases fit TRBD1. The germline V gene encodes CDR1 SGDLS and CDR2 YYNGEE. Trimming cost V 2 bases and J 6 bases; bases outside gene matches: 4. The CDR3 has 14 residues.

The chain carries TRBV29-1 and TRBJ2-2; D might be TRBD2 (7 bases). The V end was cut by 7 bases, the J end by 6 bases, with 18 bases between. CDR3 length equals 14 residues. Germline V gene lookup returns CDR1 SQVTM and CDR2 ANQGSEA. The DNA of the CDR3 is TGCAGCGCCCCCGCAGGGAGGGGGGCCGGGGAGCTGTTTTTT. Its protein product is CSAPAGRGAGELFF.

The V call is TRBV28, the J call TRBJ1-6; 7 nucleotides match TRBD1. The CDR3 runs to 16 residues. Germline V CDR1 and CDR2: MDHEN, SYDVKM. Trimming cost V 6 bases and J 8 bases; bases outside gene matches: 13. CDR3 residues: CASRTLGPTGDSPLHF. CDR3 DNA: TGTGCCAGCAGGACCCTCGGGCCCACAGGGGATTCACCCCTCCACTTT. Together with reference TRBV28 and TRBJ1-6, the CDR3 gives the full variable domain: DVKVTQSSRYLVKRTGEKVFLECVQDMDHENMFWYRQDPGLGLRLIYFSYDVKMKEKGDIPEGYSVSREKKERFSLILESASTNQTSMYLCASRTLGPTGDSPLHFGNGTRLTVT.

This chain joins TRBV6-5 and TRBJ1-2, with D possibly being TRBD1 (5 bases). CDR1 and CDR2 from the germline V gene are MNHEY and SVGAGI. Trimming cost V 2 bases and J 8 bases, with 18 bases left between them. The CDR3 covers 15 residues. CDR3 protein: CASSYLTGAGRGYTF. The CDR3 bases are TGTGCCAGCAGTTACCTCACCGGGGCGGGGCGAGGCTACACCTTC.

This sequence joins TRBV19 and TRBJ2-7; 9 nucleotides match TRBD1. Trimming cost V 1 base and J 6 bases; bases outside gene matches: 4. Germline-derived CDR1 and CDR2 are LNHDA and SQIVND (reference sequence). The CDR3 has 14 residues. CDR3 coding DNA: TGTGCCAGTAGTATAGGGACAGGGGAGTTCGAGCAGTACTTC. The encoded protein is CASSIGTGEFEQYF. Based on the CDR3 plus reference TRBV19 and TRBJ2-7, the full variable domain is DGGITQSPKYLFRKEGQNVTLSCEQNLNHDAMYWYRQDPGQGLRLIYYSQIVNDFQKGDIAEGYSVSREKKESFPLTVTSAQKNPTAFYLCASSIGTGEFEQYFGPGTRLTVT.

The genes are TRBV11-2 and TRBJ2-7; TRBD2 aligns across 8 bases. Germline V gene sequence: CDR1 SGHAT, CDR2 FQNNGV. J gave up 6 bases and V 5 bases, and 3 bases lay outside the gene matches. CDR3 length: 12 amino acids. The CDR3 DNA reads TGTGCCAGCAGCATGAGCGGGGGCGAGCAGTACTTC. Protein product: CASSMSGGEQYF. Combining the CDR3 with reference TRBV11-2 and TRBJ2-7 gives the whole variable domain EAGVAQSPRYKIIEKRQSVAFWCNPISGHATLYWYQQILGQGPKLLIQFQNNGVVDDSQLPKDRFSAERLKGVDSTLKIQPAKLEDSAVYLCASSMSGGEQYFGPGTRLTVT.

The J gene is TRBJ1-1, the V gene TRBV6-2 or TRBV6-3; TRBD1 aligns across 7 bases. Trimming removed 4 bases from V and 4 bases from J; junction bases left unmatched: 9. CDR3 length: 15 residues. Germline V lookup: CDR1 MNHEY, CDR2 SVGEGT. CDR3 amino acids: CASSSPDAGGTEAFF. The CDR3 nucleotides are TGTGCCAGCAGTTCCCCCGACGCAGGGGGCACTGAAGCTTTCTTT.

The chain links TRBV5-1 to TRBJ1-2, with 8 positions matching TRBD1. Germline V lookup: CDR1 SGHRS, CDR2 YFSETQ. There are 14 residues in the CDR3. Trimming took 3 bases from V and 6 from J; bases not matched to a gene: 7. The DNA for the CDR3 is TGCGCCAGCAGCTCCACAGGGGGTGGAGATGGCTACACCTTC. Protein sequence: CASSSTGGGDGYTF.

CDR3 nucleotides: TGTGCCAGCAGCTTAGCACCGAACACCGGGGAGCTGTTTTTT. Its translation is CASSLAPNTGELFF. The chain has TRBV5-5 and TRBJ2-2, with D uncertain. CDR3 size: 14 residues. CDR1 and CDR2 (germline): SGHKS, YYEKEE (reference sequence). V dropped 2 bases and J dropped 0 bases, with 5 bases sitting between them.

This clone was observed a single time. The chain recombines TRBV19 with TRBJ2-3; D is undetermined. Germline V gene data show CDR1 as LNHDA and CDR2 as SQIVND (reference sequence). V shed 3 bases and J shed 3 bases, with 7 bases lying between them. CDR3 length: 13 residues. The CDR3 protein is CASSIRWTDTQYF. In DNA form, the CDR3 reads TGTGCCAGTAGTATCCGGTGGACAGATACGCAGTATTTT.

This chain joins TRBV18 and TRBJ1-4; D is perhaps TRBD1 (6 bases). CDR3 size: 15 residues. The V and J ends lost 6 bases and 8 bases respectively, with 19 bases between them. CDR1 and CDR2 (germline): KGHSH, LQKENI. The CDR3 is CASSHRDHLGEKLFF. The CDR3 DNA reads as TGTGCCAGCTCTCACAGGGACCACCTGGGCGAAAAACTGTTTTTT.

The chain employs TRBV11-3 and TRBJ2-2; D possibly corresponds to TRBD2 (6 bases). The CDR3 length is 14 residues. Germline V CDR1 and CDR2: SGHNT, YENEEA. Trimming cost V 2 bases and J 6 bases, with 10 bases left between them. CDR3 protein: CASSLPGSAGELFF. In DNA, the CDR3 is TGTGCCAGCAGCTTACCCGGGAGTGCCGGGGAGCTGTTTTTT.

V and J are TRBV27 and TRBJ1-2; possibly TRBD1 for D (5 bases). The V gene's germline CDR1 is MNHEY and CDR2 SMNVEV (reference sequence). V lost 2 bases, J lost 4 bases, and 14 bases lay in between. The CDR3 is 15 amino acids. The CDR3 region is CASSLKQGKSYGYTF. In DNA form, the CDR3 reads TGTGCCAGCAGTTTAAAGCAGGGAAAGAGCTATGGCTACACCTTC.

J is TRBJ2-7 and V is TRBV7-8, with D maybe TRBD1 (6 bases). The CDR3 contains 16 residues. Germline CDR1 SGHVS, CDR2 FQNEAQ. Between the trimmed V and J ends, which lost 2 bases and 1 base, there was a span of 15 bases. The CDR3 DNA reads as TGTGCCAGCAGCTTAACAGGTGGGACACCGTCCTACGAGCAGTACTTC. Its translation: CASSLTGGTPSYEQYF.

V and J are TRBV2 and TRBJ1-1; no definite D call. CDR3 length equals 14 residues. V lost 6 bases, J lost 0 bases, and 11 bases lay in between. Looked up from germline, CDR1 is SNHLY and CDR2 is FYNNEI. CDR3 amino acids: CASRWESVNTEAFF. The CDR3 bases are TGTGCCAGCAGATGGGAGTCGGTGAACACTGAAGCTTTCTTT.

This chain uses TRBV6-5 with TRBJ1-3; D is undetermined. V lost 3 bases and J lost 0, with 6 bases in between. Per the germline V gene, CDR1 is MNHEY and CDR2 is SVGAGI. This CDR3 has 14 amino acids. CDR3 sequence (DNA): TGTGCCAGCAGTTATGGAGGCTCTGGAAACACCATATATTTT. It codes for CASSYGGSGNTIYF.

The rearrangement uses TRBV5-4 and TRBJ1-4; tentatively, D is TRBD1 (6 bases). With 2 bases removed from V and 3 bases from J, the gap between germline ends came to 8 bases. In germline, CDR1 is SGHNT, CDR2 YYREEE (reference sequence). The CDR3 has 14 amino acids. Here the CDR3 DNA reads TGTGCCAGCAGCTTCAGGGGCGCTAATGAAAAACTGTTTTTT. Translating it yields CASSFRGANEKLFF.

This clone was detected only a few times. The chain employs TRBV4-3 and TRBJ1-2; D unresolved. Trimming stripped 0 bases from V and 3 bases from J, with 20 bases between. Germline V gene data show CDR1 as LGHNA and CDR2 as YSLEER. This CDR3 comprises 18 residues. The CDR3 reads CASSQDLRTYPRDYGYTF. The CDR3 DNA reads TGCGCCAGCAGCCAAGATCTTAGGACCTACCCGAGGGACTATGGCTACACCTTC.

The CDR3 DNA reads TGTGCCAGTAGTATAGGACCCCCGGGCGGGAGTGGCTACAATGAGCAGTTCTTC. Translation gives CASSIGPPGGSGYNEQFF. The V call is TRBV19, the J call TRBJ2-1, with 7 bases identical to TRBD2. The V gene's germline CDR1 is LNHDA and CDR2 SQIVND (reference sequence). The CDR3 sequence is 18 residues long. Losses at the gene ends were 1 base for V and 3 bases for J; bases not matched to a gene: 12.

Note on this clone: Other DNA sequences in the same sample also yield this CDR3. The chain recombines TRBV28 with TRBJ2-7; D perhaps matches TRBD1 (6 bases). Germline V gene data show CDR1 as MDHEN and CDR2 as SYDVKM. Trimming took 2 bases from V and 2 from J, leaving 7 bases between them. The CDR3 consists of 13 residues. CDR3 in DNA: TGTGCCAGCAGTTTAGGGACAACCTACGAGCAGTACTTC. Protein sequence: CASSLGTTYEQYF.

CDR3 amino acids: CASSLGGPYQPQHF. Written as DNA, the CDR3 is TGCGCCAGCAGCTTGGGAGGTCCATATCAGCCCCAGCATTTT. The chain couples TRBV5-1 to TRBJ1-5; D remains unclear. The CDR3 extends over 14 amino acids. V lost 0 bases, J lost 5 bases, and 9 bases lay in between. CDR1 and CDR2 (germline): SGHRS, YFSETQ.

The rearrangement links TRBV30 to TRBJ2-7; 9 bases are shared with TRBD2. Germline V CDR1 and CDR2: GTSNPN, SVGIG (reference sequence). V trimming: 1 base; J trimming: 4 bases; junction bases outside the gene matches: 8. CDR3 length: 15 amino acids. The CDR3 is CAWSGIAGAGYEQYF. The CDR3 DNA is TGTGCCTGGAGTGGTATAGCGGGAGCCGGATACGAGCAGTACTTC.